A single T cell receptor (beta chain) is shown here with its context. The same CDR3 is also encoded by other DNA sequences in this sample. This sample was included in a study of control samples from healthy donors and cancer patients. Sequencing used immunoSEQ multiplex PCR; TCRdb keeps in-frame clones, though not all of them. Here the sample spans some 250,000 clones, around 79% being singletons. The length of the CDR3 is 15 residues. Germline loops: CDR1 LNHDA, CDR2 SQIVND (reference sequence). The ends were cut back, 3 bases at V and 0 bases at J, with 8 bases in the middle. This TCR derives from a woman aged 55-75 years with lung cancer. Input material: PBMCs. The genes are TRBV19 and TRBJ1-4; tentatively, D is TRBD1 (5 bases). DNA of the CDR3: TGTGCCAGTAGTATCAGGGCTGCAACTAATGAAAAACTGTTTTTT. Its protein is CASSIRAATNEKLFF. The entire variable domain, with the rest obtained from reference TRBV19 and TRBJ1-4, is as follows: DGGITQSPKYLFRKEGQNVTLSCEQNLNHDAMYWYRQDPGQGLRLIYYSQIVNDFQKGDIAEGYSVSREKKESFPLTVTSAQKNPTAFYLCASSIRAATNEKLFFGSGTQLSVL.